The 28 T cell receptor beta chains below all came from one sample that was sequenced in a study of blood T cells in healthy people across ages. Sample-barcoded 5' priming and a J-beta primer mix drove a second PCR of roughly 6 to 12 cycles. MiXCR was run by TCRdb on the 5' RACE reads, yielding one entry per CDR3 protein. The sample shows 1 million to 1.2 million distinct CDR3 sequences, around two fifths of them seen only once. Input material: blood. These receptors were taken from a man aged 18 to 30 in good health.

V gene TRBV5-5 combines with J gene TRBJ1-1; no definite D call. CDR3 length equals 15 residues. Trimming shortened V by 6 bases and J by 1 base, and 16 bases separated the two germline ends. The germline V gene has CDR1 SGHKS and CDR2 YYEKEE (reference sequence). CDR3 nucleotide sequence: TGTGCCAGCACCAGAGACCAGCAACGGAACACTGAAGCTTTCTTT. Amino acid sequence: CASTRDQQRNTEAFF.

This clonotype was counted once. This sequence joins TRBV20-1 and TRBJ2-5; D remains ambiguous. This CDR3 has 12 residues. Germline V gives CDR1 DFQATT, CDR2 SNEGSKA (reference sequence). V lost 0 bases and J 2 bases, leaving 4 bases between the germline ends. CDR3 protein: CSARDKQETQYF. DNA of the CDR3: TGCAGTGCTAGAGACAAACAAGAGACCCAGTACTTC.

The chain is built from TRBV4-2 and TRBJ2-3; tentatively, D is TRBD1 (6 bases). V was clipped by 0 bases and J by 1 base, with 11 bases between them. The CDR3 runs 16 residues. Germline V gene data show CDR1 as LGHNA and CDR2 as YNFKEQ. In DNA form, the CDR3 reads TGTGCCAGCAGCCAAGATGTGGCAGGGGGCACAGATACGCAGTATTTT. Amino acids: CASSQDVAGGTDTQYF.

This clonotype was recorded a few times. CDR3 sequence: CASSQDRDRGALSSPLHF. In DNA form, the CDR3 reads TGCGCCAGCAGCCAAGATAGGGACAGGGGGGCTTTAAGTTCACCCCTCCACTTT. This rearrangement joins TRBV4-3 to TRBJ1-6, with 11 bases lining up with TRBD1. Germline values: CDR1 LGHNA, CDR2 YSLEER. V dropped 0 bases and J dropped 9; count of bases not matched to a gene: 10. The CDR3 covers 18 residues.

The chain uses TRBV12-3 or TRBV12-4 and TRBJ1-4; D remains ambiguous. The CDR3 length is 15 residues. Trimming cost V 6 bases and J 5 bases, with 16 bases left between them. The CDR3 region is CASRSPSDGNEKLFF. CDR3 DNA: TGTGCCAGCAGGTCCCCTTCTGACGGCAATGAAAAACTGTTTTTT.

A remark on this clonotype: One end of the junction does not line up with germline, which may come from a read error. The gene calls are TRBV11-1 and TRBJ2-1; 9 nucleotides match TRBD2. The CDR3 sequence is 16 residues long. Germline assignment: CDR1 SGHAT and CDR2 FQDESV (reference sequence). Here the CDR3 reads CAGSQVPGLALNEQFF. As DNA, the CDR3 is TGTGCCGGCAGCCAAGTTCCGGGACTAGCCCTAAATGAGCAGTTCTTC.

V gene TRBV11-2 combines with J gene TRBJ1-3; the D gene is possibly TRBD1 (6 bases). Trimming left V 6 bases short and J 0 bases short, with 24 bases between. The CDR3 has 19 amino acids. Germline values: CDR1 SGHAT, CDR2 FQNNGV. The CDR3, as DNA: TGTGCCAGCAGTTCCCGGGACACCACGACAGATTACTCTGGAAACACCATATATTTT. As protein: CASSSRDTTTDYSGNTIYF.

This chain uses TRBV3-1 with TRBJ2-3, with D perhaps TRBD1 or TRBD2 (5 bases each). Trimming shortened V by 0 bases and J by 4 bases, and 14 bases separated the two germline ends. CDR3 length equals 16 residues. Germline V gene sequence: CDR1 LGHDT, CDR2 YNNKEL (reference sequence). The CDR3 here is CASSQDEGTKADTQYF. The CDR3 nucleotides read TGTGCCAGCAGCCAAGATGAAGGGACGAAGGCAGATACGCAGTATTTT.

In this sample, this clonotype turned up many times. CDR3 DNA: TGTGCCAGCAGGGCAGGGGGCGCAGATACGCAGTATTTT. This codes for CASRAGGADTQYF. The J gene is TRBJ2-3, the V gene TRBV7-9; 8 positions agree with TRBD1. This CDR3 spans 13 amino acids. Germline V lookup: CDR1 SEHNR, CDR2 FQNEAQ (reference sequence). V lost 6 bases, J lost 4 bases, and 3 bases stayed unmatched.

The CDR3 sequence: CASSPRSSYEQYF. The CDR3 DNA reads TGTGCCAGCAGTCCACGCTCTTCCTACGAGCAGTACTTC. V gene TRBV27 combines with J gene TRBJ2-7; D unclear. The CDR3 has 13 amino acids. Germline V gene data show CDR1 as MNHEY and CDR2 as SMNVEV (reference sequence). V lost 5 bases, J lost 1 base, and 9 bases lay in between.

This clonotype was seen a handful of times. The chain joins TRBV20-1 to TRBJ1-4; D gene uncertain. Looked up from germline, CDR1 is DFQATT and CDR2 is SNEGSKA (reference sequence). The V end lost 0 bases, the J end lost 7 bases, and 12 bases lay between the germline ends. The CDR3 loop spans 14 amino acids. CDR3 loop: CSARDVGDGEKLFF. The CDR3 DNA reads TGCAGTGCTAGAGACGTCGGAGACGGTGAAAAACTGTTTTTT.

V gene TRBV10-3 combines with J gene TRBJ2-3; 8 bases agree with TRBD2. The CDR3 runs 15 residues. V shed 3 bases and J 2 bases; nucleotides not matched to a gene: 4. The germline gives CDR1 ENHRY, CDR2 SYGVKD. DNA of the CDR3: TGTGCCATCAGTGAAACTAGCGGCACCACAGATACGCAGTATTTT. Protein sequence: CAISETSGTTDTQYF.

The V call is TRBV5-1, the J call TRBJ1-1; weak D call: TRBD1 (6 bases). The germline V gene encodes CDR1 SGHRS and CDR2 YFSETQ. Trimming took off 4 bases at V and 4 bases at J, with 20 bases between the two ends. This CDR3 comprises 16 residues. CDR3 protein: CASSRYKQGGGTEAFF. The CDR3 coding sequence is TGCGCCAGCAGCCGCTATAAACAGGGCGGGGGCACTGAAGCTTTCTTT.

This clonotype has only a few counts. The chain has TRBV7-9 and TRBJ2-1, with 10 nucleotides matching TRBD2. Germline loops: CDR1 SEHNR, CDR2 FQNEAQ (reference sequence). J was trimmed by 1 base and V by 5 bases; bases with no gene match: 5. The CDR3 loop spans 16 amino acids. The CDR3 here is CASSGSGGNSYNEQFF. The CDR3 nucleotides are TGTGCCAGCAGCGGTAGCGGGGGGAATTCCTACAATGAGCAGTTCTTC.

This clonotype was counted between two and nine times. The DNA of the CDR3 is TGCAGTGCTCAGGGAAATGATGATCAGCCCCAGCATTTT. Its protein product is CSAQGNDDQPQHF. The rearrangement uses TRBV20-1 and TRBJ1-5, with a tentative D call TRBD1 (5 bases). Germline values: CDR1 DFQATT, CDR2 SNEGSKA (reference sequence). V lost 5 bases and J lost 5, with 13 bases in between. CDR3 length equals 13 residues.

This clonotype was found a few times. The chain combines TRBV29-1 with TRBJ1-4, with D possibly being TRBD1 (5 bases). The CDR3 covers 13 residues. The ends were cut back, 0 bases at V and 7 bases at J, with 9 bases in the middle. Germline V gives CDR1 SQVTM, CDR2 ANQGSEA. CDR3: CSVEEGVGEKLFF. DNA of the CDR3: TGCAGCGTTGAAGAGGGGGTGGGTGAAAAACTGTTTTTT. The variable domain in full, completed from reference TRBV29-1 and TRBJ1-4, reads SAVISQKPSRDICQRGTSLTIQCQVDSQVTMMFWYRQQPGQSLTLIATANQGSEATYESGFVIDKFPISRPNLTFSTLTVSNMSPEDSSIYLCSVEEGVGEKLFFGSGTQLSVL.

The genes are TRBV6-5 and TRBJ2-4; 8 bases align to TRBD1. The J call may be wrong; the DNA end is better matched by TRBJ2-7. CDR1 is MNHEY, CDR2 SVGAGI, per germline. CDR3 length: 15 amino acids. The CDR3 reads CASSYQGAGSYEQYF. CDR3 DNA sequence: TGTGCCAGCAGTTACCAGGGGGCAGGGTCCTACGAGCAGTACTTC.

The CDR3 spells CASSLAQGKDGYTF. The CDR3 DNA is TGTGCCAGCAGCTTAGCACAGGGGAAGGATGGCTACACCTTC. The rearrangement joins TRBV7-9 to TRBJ1-2, with 7 nucleotides matching TRBD1. Trimming at V came to 0 bases and at J to 6 bases, leaving 4 bases not matched to a gene. CDR1 and CDR2 (germline): SEHNR, FQNEAQ (reference sequence). CDR3 length equals 14 residues.

The rearrangement links TRBV30 to TRBJ2-3; 7 bases line up with TRBD1. Losses at the gene ends were 1 base for V and 2 bases for J; bases not matched to a gene: 9. Germline CDR1 and CDR2: GTSNPN and SVGIG (reference sequence). The CDR3 runs 16 residues. The CDR3 DNA sequence: TGTGCCTGGAGTGACGAGGGACAGATTATCACAGATACGCAGTATTTT. Amino acids: CAWSDEGQIITDTQYF.

The V call is TRBV7-9, the J call TRBJ1-1; D gene ambiguous. Trimming cost V 3 bases and J 2 bases, with 13 bases left between them. Germline CDR1 reads SEHNR; CDR2 reads FQNEAQ (reference sequence). There are 15 residues in the CDR3. CDR3 in amino acids: CASSFRGVRNTEAFF. The CDR3 nucleotides read TGTGCCAGCAGCTTTCGGGGAGTGAGAAACACTGAAGCTTTCTTT.

This clonotype was observed a handful of times. V is TRBV9 and J is TRBJ2-3; 11 bases map to TRBD1. CDR3 length equals 14 residues. Germline assignment: CDR1 SGDLS and CDR2 YYNGEE. V lost 6 bases to trimming and J lost 4 bases; unmatched junction nucleotides: 4. The CDR3 loop reads CASTRTGGADTQYF. In DNA, the CDR3 is TGTGCCAGCACGCGGACAGGGGGCGCAGATACGCAGTATTTT.

The chain uses TRBV12-3 or TRBV12-4 and TRBJ2-1; D is tentatively TRBD1 or TRBD2 (5 bases each). This CDR3 is built from 16 residues. V was pared by 0 bases and J by 3 bases, with 12 bases between. CDR3 nucleotides: TGTGCCAGCAGTTTAGCGGGGGACCCCTTCTACAATGAGCAGTTCTTC. Translated: CASSLAGDPFYNEQFF.

This chain joins TRBV6-4 and TRBJ1-5; the match to TRBD1 covers 7 bases. V lost 5 bases to trimming and J lost 0 bases; unmatched junction nucleotides: 16. Germline V lookup: CDR1 MRHNA, CDR2 SNTAGT. This CDR3 is 19 amino acids long. This CDR3 reads CASSLQGDSGVYSNQPQHF. The DNA for the CDR3 is TGTGCCAGCAGTCTTCAGGGGGATTCAGGGGTATATAGCAATCAGCCCCAGCATTTT.

This clonotype was observed a handful of times. The chain is built from TRBV6-5 and TRBJ1-4; D is possibly TRBD1 (6 bases). Germline V gives CDR1 MNHEY, CDR2 SVGAGI. The CDR3 has 14 amino acids. V gave up 5 bases and J gave up 7 bases, with 14 bases separating them. The CDR3 nucleotides are TGTGCCAGCAGTACCGGGGGCGGGGGTGAAAAACTGTTTTTT. It codes for CASSTGGGGEKLFF.

The rearrangement links TRBV10-3 to TRBJ1-3; the match to TRBD1 covers 8 bases. Germline loops: CDR1 ENHRY, CDR2 SYGVKD. This CDR3 region has 15 residues. Trimming cost V 1 base and J 1 base; bases outside gene matches: 0. The CDR3 is CAISEWTGSGNTIYF. The CDR3 DNA reads as TGTGCCATCAGTGAGTGGACAGGGTCTGGAAACACCATATATTTT.

This clonotype was observed a single time. The V and J genes are TRBV25-1 and TRBJ1-2, with 9 bases that match TRBD1. V was clipped by 3 bases and J by 4 bases; unmatched bases: 6. Germline CDR1 reads MGHDK; CDR2 reads SYGVNS. CDR3 length: 15 amino acids. The DNA of the CDR3 is TGTGCCAGCAGTGAGAACATACAGGGGGCCTATGGCTACACCTTC. Amino acids: CASSENIQGAYGYTF.

The table lists this clonotype with a few counts. The chain has TRBV12-3 or TRBV12-4 and TRBJ2-3; 13 positions agree with TRBD2. The CDR3 contains 19 residues. With V trimmed by 6 bases and J by 0 bases, 12 bases remained unmatched. CDR3 loop: CASRLAGGSTSSSTDTQYF. The CDR3 DNA reads TGTGCCAGCAGACTAGCGGGGGGGAGTACATCTTCTAGCACAGATACGCAGTATTTT.

V is TRBV10-3 and J is TRBJ2-1, with 8 bases lining up with TRBD1. Germline V gives CDR1 ENHRY, CDR2 SYGVKD. J was trimmed by 7 bases and V by 6 bases; bases with no gene match: 2. CDR3 length: 12 amino acids. The CDR3: CAISQGANEQFF. The CDR3 coding sequence is TGTGCCATCAGCCAGGGGGCGAATGAGCAGTTCTTC.